Below, 2 T cell receptor beta chains from the same sample are listed, as sequenced in a study of T cells in Graves' hyperthyroidism and ophthalmopathy. Amplified TCR beta CDR3 regions derived from RNA transcripts. The HTBI primer set was used in a first-round RT-PCR of the TCR CDR3. TCRdb re-derived calls from the multiplex PCR reads in MiXCR, one entry per CDR3 protein. The repertoire holds roughly 290,000 distinct CDR3 sequences, with approximately 13% as singletons. The sequencing sample was made of blood. These receptors came from a woman aged 35 to 49 with Graves' hyperthyroidism.

Concerning this clonotype itself: This sequence may be a read error, since a much larger clone differs from it by one base. The chain has TRBV28 and TRBJ2-1, with TRBD2 matching 15 bases. J was trimmed by 7 bases and V by 4 bases; bases with no gene match: 8. The CDR3 consists of 17 residues. Germline-derived CDR1 and CDR2 are MDHEN and SYDVKM. The chain's CDR3 is CASSSTGLAGGGNEQFF. As DNA, the CDR3 is TGTGCCAGCAGTTCCACTGGACTAGCGGGAGGGGGAAATGAGCAGTTCTTC.

The sample holds a few counts of this clonotype. This sequence joins TRBV12-5 and TRBJ2-2, with D unresolved. CDR1 LGHNT and CDR2 FRNRAP come from the germline V gene. CDR3 length equals 17 residues. The V end lost 0 bases, the J end lost 0 bases, and 11 bases lay between the germline ends. The CDR3 reads CASGLVRVYSNTGELFF. CDR3 nucleotide sequence: TGTGCTAGTGGTTTGGTACGAGTATATTCGAACACCGGGGAGCTGTTTTTT.